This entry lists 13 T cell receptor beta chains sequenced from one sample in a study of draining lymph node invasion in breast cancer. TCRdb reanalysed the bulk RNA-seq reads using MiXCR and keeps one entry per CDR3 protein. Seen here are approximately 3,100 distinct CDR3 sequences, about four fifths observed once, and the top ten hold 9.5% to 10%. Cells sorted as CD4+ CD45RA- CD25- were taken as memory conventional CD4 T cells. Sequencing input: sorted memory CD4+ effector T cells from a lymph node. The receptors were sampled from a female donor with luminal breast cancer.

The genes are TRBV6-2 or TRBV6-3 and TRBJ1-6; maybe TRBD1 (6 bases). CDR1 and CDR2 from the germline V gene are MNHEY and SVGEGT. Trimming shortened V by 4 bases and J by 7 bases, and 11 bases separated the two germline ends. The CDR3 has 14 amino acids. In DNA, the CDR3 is TGTGCCAGCAGTTTGACAGGAGGGAATTCACCCCTCCACTTT. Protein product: CASSLTGGNSPLHF.

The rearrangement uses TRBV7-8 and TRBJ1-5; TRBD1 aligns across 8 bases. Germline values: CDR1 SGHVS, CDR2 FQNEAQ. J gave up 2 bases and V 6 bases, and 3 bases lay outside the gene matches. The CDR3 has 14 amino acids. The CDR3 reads CASSQQGGNQPQHF. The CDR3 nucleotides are TGTGCCAGCAGTCAACAGGGGGGCAATCAGCCCCAGCATTTT. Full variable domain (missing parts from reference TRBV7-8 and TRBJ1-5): GAGVSQSPRYKVAKRGQDVALRCDPISGHVSLFWYQQALGQGPEFLTYFQNEAQLDKSGLPSDRFFAERPEGSVSTLKIQRTQQEDSAVYLCASSQQGGNQPQHFGDGTRLSIL.

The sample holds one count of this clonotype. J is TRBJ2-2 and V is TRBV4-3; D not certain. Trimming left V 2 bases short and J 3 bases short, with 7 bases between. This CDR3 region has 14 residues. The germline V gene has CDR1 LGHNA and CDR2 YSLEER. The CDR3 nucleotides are TGCGCCAGCAGCCAACGCCAGTACACCGGGGAGCTGTTTTTT. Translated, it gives CASSQRQYTGELFF.

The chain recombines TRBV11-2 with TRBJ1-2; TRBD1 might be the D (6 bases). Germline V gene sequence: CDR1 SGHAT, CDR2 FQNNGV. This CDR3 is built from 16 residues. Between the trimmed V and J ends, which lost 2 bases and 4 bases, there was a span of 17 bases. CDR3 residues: CASSLFLGAGSYGYTF. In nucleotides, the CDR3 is TGTGCCAGCAGCTTATTCCTGGGGGCAGGGAGCTATGGCTACACCTTC.

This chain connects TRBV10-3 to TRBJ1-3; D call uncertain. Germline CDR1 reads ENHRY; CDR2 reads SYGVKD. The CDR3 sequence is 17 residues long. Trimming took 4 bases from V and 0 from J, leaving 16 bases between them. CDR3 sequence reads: CAISGGTTEHSGNTIYF. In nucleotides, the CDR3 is TGTGCCATCAGTGGGGGAACGACTGAACACTCTGGAAACACCATATATTTT.

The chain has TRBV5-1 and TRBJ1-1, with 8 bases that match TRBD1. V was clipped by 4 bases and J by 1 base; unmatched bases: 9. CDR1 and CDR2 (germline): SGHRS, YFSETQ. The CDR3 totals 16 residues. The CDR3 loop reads CASSPRKGTGNTEAFF. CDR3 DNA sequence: TGCGCCAGCAGCCCTAGGAAGGGGACAGGGAACACTGAAGCTTTCTTT.

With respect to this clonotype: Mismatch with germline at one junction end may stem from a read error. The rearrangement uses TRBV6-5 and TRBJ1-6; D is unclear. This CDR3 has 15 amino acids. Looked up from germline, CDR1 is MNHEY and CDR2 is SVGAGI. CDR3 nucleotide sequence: TGTGCCAGCAGTTATAAAGGGAGACCGAATTCACACCTCCACTTT. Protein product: CASSYKGRPNSHLHF.

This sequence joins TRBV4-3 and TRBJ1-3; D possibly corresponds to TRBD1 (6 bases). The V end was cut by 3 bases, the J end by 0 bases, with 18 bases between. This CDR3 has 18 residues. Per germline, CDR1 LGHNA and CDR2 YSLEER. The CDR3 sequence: CASSQDPPDRSSGNTIYF. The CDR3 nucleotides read TGCGCCAGCAGCCAGGATCCCCCCGACAGGAGCTCTGGAAACACCATATATTTT.

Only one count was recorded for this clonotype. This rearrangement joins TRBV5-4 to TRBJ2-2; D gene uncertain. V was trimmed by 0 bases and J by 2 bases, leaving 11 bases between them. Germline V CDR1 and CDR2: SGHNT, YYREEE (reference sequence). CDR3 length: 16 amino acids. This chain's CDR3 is CASSLAPDPNTGELFF. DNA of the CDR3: TGTGCCAGCAGCTTGGCTCCGGACCCTAACACCGGGGAGCTGTTTTTT.

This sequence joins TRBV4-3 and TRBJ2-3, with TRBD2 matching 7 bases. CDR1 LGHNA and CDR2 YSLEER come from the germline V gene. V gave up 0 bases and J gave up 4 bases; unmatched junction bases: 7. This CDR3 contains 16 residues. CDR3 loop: CASSQDREAGADTQYF. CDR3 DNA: TGCGCCAGCAGCCAAGACCGGGAGGCGGGAGCAGATACGCAGTATTTT.

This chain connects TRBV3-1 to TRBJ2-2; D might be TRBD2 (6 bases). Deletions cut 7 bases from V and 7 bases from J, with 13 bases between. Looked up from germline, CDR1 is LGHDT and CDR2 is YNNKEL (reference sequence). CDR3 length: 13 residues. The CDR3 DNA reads TGTGCCAGCAAGGGGCGGGGTGTCGGGGAGCTGTTTTTT. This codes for CASKGRGVGELFF.

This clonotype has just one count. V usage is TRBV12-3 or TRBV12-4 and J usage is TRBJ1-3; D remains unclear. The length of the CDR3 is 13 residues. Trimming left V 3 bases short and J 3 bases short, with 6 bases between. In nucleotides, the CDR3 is TGTGCCAGCAGTTTTGAGGTTGGAAACACCATATATTTT. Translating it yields CASSFEVGNTIYF.

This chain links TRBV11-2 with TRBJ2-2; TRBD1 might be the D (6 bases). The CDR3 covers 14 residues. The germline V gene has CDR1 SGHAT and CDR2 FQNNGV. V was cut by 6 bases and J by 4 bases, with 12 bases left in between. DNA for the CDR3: TGTGCCAGCAGAACAGGGCGCCGCACCGGGGAGCTGTTTTTT. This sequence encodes CASRTGRRTGELFF.